Listed here are 7 T cell receptor beta chains from one sample, sequenced in a study of cytomegalovirus exposure and HLA in healthy donors (dated by TCRdb to 2017 to 2019). Libraries were prepared through the immunoSEQ multiplex PCR assay. A mixture of 60 forward primers for TCR Vbeta segments and 13 reverse primers for TCR Jbeta segments was used in the multiplex PCR. This is the immuneACCESS table as TCRdb keeps it, with only in-frame sequences that have V and J called. A part of the clones is gone; compared with another copy, unresolved V genes explain less than half, and the rest is unexplained. This sample is represented by 190,000 or so clones; roughly 78% of them were singletons. Jointly, the top ten make up approximately 1.5% of the sample. Sequences were obtained from PBMCs. These receptors all stem from a girl between 10 and 17 years old in good health and CMV-seropositive.

The CDR3 sequence is CASSVAPRQGRFYGYTF. DNA of the CDR3: TGTGCCAGCAGCGTAGCCCCCAGACAGGGGCGCTTCTATGGCTACACCTTC. The chain recombines TRBV9 with TRBJ1-2; 8 bases match TRBD1. Germline values: CDR1 SGDLS, CDR2 YYNGEE. This CDR3 spans 17 amino acids. With V trimmed by 0 bases and J by 4 bases, 11 bases remained unmatched. Full variable domain (missing parts from reference TRBV9 and TRBJ1-2): DSGVTQTPKHLITATGQRVTLRCSPRSGDLSVYWYQQSLDQGLQFLIQYYNGEERAKGNILERFSAQQFPDLHSELNLSSLELGDSALYFCASSVAPRQGRFYGYTFGSGTRLTVV.

V and J are TRBV6-6 and TRBJ1-1; D remains unclear. CDR3 length: 12 amino acids. Germline CDR1 and CDR2: MNHNY and SVGAGI (reference sequence). The germline V and J ends were trimmed by 0 bases and 4 bases, with 3 bases remaining between them. This CDR3 reads CASSYSSTEAFF. CDR3 DNA: TGTGCCAGCAGTTACTCTAGCACTGAAGCTTTCTTT.

CDR3 protein: CASSLVERGTYEQYF. Here the CDR3 DNA reads TGTGCCAGCAGCTTAGTAGAACGGGGAACCTACGAGCAGTACTTC. V and J are TRBV11-2 and TRBJ2-7; D might be TRBD2 (5 bases). From germline, CDR1 is SGHAT and CDR2 FQNNGV. The germline V and J ends were trimmed by 1 base and 2 bases, with 12 bases remaining between them. CDR3 length: 15 residues. Based on the CDR3 plus reference TRBV11-2 and TRBJ2-7, the full variable domain is EAGVAQSPRYKIIEKRQSVAFWCNPISGHATLYWYQQILGQGPKLLIQFQNNGVVDDSQLPKDRFSAERLKGVDSTLKIQPAKLEDSAVYLCASSLVERGTYEQYFGPGTRLTVT.

The chain uses TRBV27 and TRBJ2-5; TRBD2 agrees at 8 bases. Per germline, CDR1 MNHEY and CDR2 SMNVEV (reference sequence). J lost 0 bases, V lost 6 bases, and 12 bases had no gene match. This CDR3 region has 17 residues. CDR3 sequence (DNA): TGTGCCAGCAGCCACGACGGGAGGGGAGAGTACCAAGAGACCCAGTACTTC. As protein: CASSHDGRGEYQETQYF.

Remarks on this clone: This same CDR3 is encoded by further DNA sequences in the sample. The chain joins TRBV4-3 to TRBJ2-7, with D tentatively TRBD2 (7 bases). The CDR3 has 14 amino acids. Trimming shortened V by 0 bases and J by 4 bases, and 10 bases separated the two germline ends. CDR1 and CDR2 (germline): LGHNA, YSLEER. CDR3 sequence: CASSQDRGAYEQYF. The CDR3 region has the DNA TGCGCCAGCAGCCAAGATCGGGGGGCGTACGAGCAGTACTTC.

The chain is built from TRBV6-6 and TRBJ1-2; D remains ambiguous. This CDR3 spans 15 amino acids. The V end lost 6 bases, the J end lost 7 bases, and 21 bases lay between the germline ends. Germline V gene data show CDR1 as MNHNY and CDR2 as SVGAGI (reference sequence). The CDR3 is CASSAGGRRVVGYTF. In DNA form, the CDR3 reads TGTGCCAGCAGCGCGGGTGGGAGACGGGTTGTTGGCTACACCTTC.

This chain uses TRBV7-2 with TRBJ2-3; the D gene is possibly TRBD2 (5 bases). Germline-derived CDR1 and CDR2 are SGHTA and FQGNSA. There are 15 residues in the CDR3. With 5 bases removed from V and 10 bases from J, the gap between germline ends came to 22 bases. The CDR3 region is CASSPQRSGDRAQYF. The CDR3 region has the DNA TGTGCCAGCAGCCCCCAGCGGAGTGGGGATCGGGCGCAGTATTTT.